This is a list of T cell receptor beta chains from one sample in a study of blood T cells in healthy people across ages. TCRdb recomputed calls from the 5' RACE reads with MiXCR, one row per CDR3 protein. In the table there are 700,000 to 850,000 distinct CDR3 sequences, 36% of which are singletons. Sequencing used blood. These receptors were obtained from a man aged 18 to 35 in good health. The conserved cysteine and the conserved F or W are not part of the CDR3 here. Not every row has a clone size; where given, it reads once, few, many or a size class.

V: TRBV15; J: TRBJ2-1; size: few; CDR3: ATSTRTDYNEQF
V: TRBV7-2; J: TRBJ2-7; size: .; CDR3: ASSLALDVGAEQY
V: TRBV2; J: TRBJ2-3; size: few; CDR3: ASSGNQGGTDTQY
V: TRBV9; J: TRBJ2-3; size: many; CDR3: ASSVEGASTDTQY
V: TRBV7-9; J: TRBJ1-6; size: .; CDR3: ASTQSKDGSPLH
V: TRBV29-1; J: TRBJ2-5; size: .; CDR3: SVEPGPFPETQY
V: TRBV12-3/TRBV12-4; J: .; size: .; CDR3: ASSLGGGVRNIQY
V: TRBV4-1; J: TRBJ1-2; size: .; CDR3: ASSHHFRVRQGPTNQNYGYT
V: TRBV24-1; J: TRBJ1-2; size: few; CDR3: ATSEGDYGYT
V: TRBV27; J: TRBJ1-2; size: .; CDR3: ASSSGTGGFKGYT
V: TRBV5-1; J: TRBJ2-1; size: many; CDR3: ASSPGFGGGPLNEQF
V: TRBV12-3/TRBV12-4; J: TRBJ2-3; size: .; CDR3: ASSFEGRTQY
V: TRBV7-2; J: TRBJ2-1; size: many; CDR3: ASSPGTSNEQF
V: TRBV6-5; J: TRBJ1-1; size: once; CDR3: ASSYAWQMNTEAF
V: TRBV6-2/TRBV6-3; J: TRBJ2-7; size: .; CDR3: ASSYSAGFEQY
V: TRBV5-5; J: TRBJ2-1; size: .; CDR3: ASSLWQGSGDEQF
V: TRBV4-2; J: TRBJ2-3; size: .; CDR3: ASSQERQLHTDTQY
V: TRBV10-3; J: TRBJ2-5; size: .; CDR3: AISEGGRGETQY
V: TRBV20-1; J: TRBJ2-1; size: few; CDR3: SAGRGGPLSNEQF
V: TRBV2; J: TRBJ2-2; size: .; CDR3: ASSRENDRAGELF
V: TRBV28; J: TRBJ2-3; size: .; CDR3: ASSSIRDLSTDTQY
V: TRBV29-1; J: TRBJ2-7; size: .; CDR3: SVQRKLLADEQY
V: TRBV30; J: TRBJ1-2; size: .; CDR3: AVARGSYGYT
V: TRBV30; J: TRBJ1-5; size: few; CDR3: AWSFRSLVGNQPQH
V: TRBV4-3; J: TRBJ1-2; size: few; CDR3: ASSQDGRGAYGYT
V: TRBV15; J: TRBJ2-3; size: few; CDR3: ATSSRDRGADTQY
V: TRBV12-3/TRBV12-4; J: TRBJ2-1; size: many; CDR3: ASAVLGTSDNEQF
V: TRBV5-1; J: TRBJ2-7; size: .; CDR3: ASSLGGRITYEQY
V: TRBV5-1; J: TRBJ1-2; size: .; CDR3: ASDATGNYGYT
V: TRBV6-1; J: TRBJ2-7; size: many; CDR3: ASSEGEQFEQY
V: TRBV20-1; J: TRBJ2-1; size: once; CDR3: SARPGGDEQF
V: TRBV2; J: TRBJ1-2; size: .; CDR3: ASSTHGTGGVAGYT
V: TRBV20-1; J: TRBJ1-1; size: few; CDR3: SALPGTGENTEAF